This T cell receptor (beta chain) was captured in a study of Graves' ophthalmopathy and Graves' hyperthyroidism. There are 13 residues in the CDR3. Germline assignment: CDR1 GTSNPN and CDR2 SVGIG (reference sequence). Each hyperthyroidism patient was newly diagnosed, with under 2 months' duration, and aged 18 to 65. Of note for this clonotype: Relative to the germline gene, one junction end is altered; a read error may explain this.

RNA served as the template for amplifying TCR beta CDR3 regions. HTBI-primed first-round RT-PCR preceded second-round multiplex PCR. A single record per CDR3 protein comes from TCRdb applying MiXCR to the multiplex PCR reads. Counted here are about 550,000 distinct CDR3 sequences, just under 40% occurring once; the ten biggest clones make up about 4.2%. Sequencing used peripheral blood or thyroid tissue (not recorded which). V is TRBV30 and J is TRBJ1-5, with unresolved D. The clonotype was recovered from an adult man with Graves' hyperthyroidism. The CDR3 DNA sequence: TGTGCCTGGAGTAGCCACAGAGATCAGCCCCGGCATTTT. This gives the protein CAWSSHRDQPRHF.